The rows below give T cell receptor beta chains drawn from one sample of a study of neurological immune-mediated disorders. Each CDR3 protein gets one entry after TCRdb re-called the 5' RACE reads with MiXCR. The sample carries about 38,000 distinct CDR3 sequences, more than 4.5% recorded once. Sequenced sample: CD4+ T cells from blood. Receptors were obtained from a man aged 18 to 30 in good health. CDR3s include the opening cysteine and the closing phenylalanine or tryptophan. Each record gives: D gene, J gene, clone size, CDR3 length, V gene, CDR3 DNA, CDR3 protein. D genes are given only for firm matches. Part of the rows lack a size; the others show once, few, many or a class for expanded clones.

- TRBJ1-5 many 13 TRBV20-1 TGCAGTGCTGTTCGCTTAGAGGAACAGCCCCAGCATTTT CSAVRLEEQPQHF
- TRBJ2-1 many 13 TRBV2 TGTGCCAGCACCCTAGGGTCTTGGAGTGAGCAGTTCTTC CASTLGSWSEQFF
- TRBJ1-2 - 13 TRBV30 TGTGCCTGGAGTCCGGACGGAGACTATGGCTACACCTTC CAWSPDGDYGYTF
- TRBJ1-1 many 11 TRBV5-1 TGCGCCAGCAGCTGGAGTGGACACCCTTTCTTT CASSWSGHPFF
TRBD1 TRBJ1-1 - 13 TRBV2 TGTGCCAGGGTAGGGACAGGGAACACTGAAGCTTTCTTT CARVGTGNTEAFF
- TRBJ2-7 many 13 TRBV4-2 TGTGCCAGCAGCCAAGATATAGGCTACGAGCAGTACTTC CASSQDIGYEQYF
TRBD2 TRBJ2-3 many 15 TRBV6-5 TGTGCCAGCAGTCCAATGGGGGGGGTATATGATACGCAGTATTTT CASSPMGGVYDTQYF
- TRBJ1-1 many 14 TRBV20-1 TGCAGTGCTAGAGTTCGGGCCTCGGGCACTGAAGCTTTCTTT CSARVRASGTEAFF
- TRBJ1-1 many 13 TRBV12-3/TRBV12-4 TGTGCCAGCAGCCCGAATGGGGGGACTGAAGCTTTCTTT CASSPNGGTEAFF
- TRBJ1-1 many 11 TRBV5-1 TGCGCCAGCAGCTCACACACTGAAGCTTTCTTT CASSSHTEAFF
- TRBJ1-1 many 16 TRBV18 TGTGCCAGCTCACCGAAGATCCGGGAGATGAACACTGAAGCTTTCTTT CASSPKIREMNTEAFF
- TRBJ1-1 many 14 TRBV12-3/TRBV12-4 TGTGCCAGCAGTTTTGGACTGTTGAACACTGAAGCTTTCTTT CASSFGLLNTEAFF
- TRBJ2-5 many 12 TRBV20-1 TGCAGTGCTATAGTGTTACAAGAGACCCAGTACTTC CSAIVLQETQYF
TRBD2 TRBJ2-3 many 16 TRBV6-5 TGTGCCAGCAGTTACCGGGCGGGGGGCCGCACAGATACGCAGTATTTT CASSYRAGGRTDTQYF
- TRBJ2-2 many 17 TRBV5-1 TGCGCCAGTGGTATGCCCCACGGTCGAGTGTTCCCCGGGGAGCTGTTTTTT CASGMPHGRVFPGELFF
- TRBJ1-1 many 12 TRBV5-1 TGCGCCAGCAGCGGACTGGGATACCCAACTTTCTTT CASSGLGYPTFF
- TRBJ1-2 many 12 TRBV20-1 TGCAGCCCCGATCCGGAACGGGATGGCTACACCTTC CSPDPERDGYTF
TRBD1 TRBJ1-5 many 15 TRBV7-9 TGTGCCAGCAGCACAGGACAGGGATTATATCAGCCCCAGCATTTT CASSTGQGLYQPQHF
TRBD2 TRBJ2-7 many 19 TRBV6-2/TRBV6-3 TGTGCCAGCAGTTTCGTCGCGGGGGGCCGTGCTTGGAGCTCCTACGAGCAGTACTTC CASSFVAGGRAWSSYEQYF
- TRBJ2-1 many 13 TRBV11-1 TGTGCCAGCAGCTTACCCGGGTTGGGCGAGCAGTTCTTC CASSLPGLGEQFF
- TRBJ2-3 many 12 TRBV10-1 TGCGCCAGCAGTGAGTCCCGAGATACGCAGTATTTT CASSESRDTQYF
- TRBJ2-3 - 13 TRBV20-1 TGCAGTGCTAGGATCAGCGAGACAGATACGCAGTATTTT CSARISETDTQYF
TRBD1 TRBJ2-1 many 14 TRBV5-1 TGCGCCAGCAGCTACGGGGACAGGGAAAATGAGCAGTTCTTC CASSYGDRENEQFF
TRBD1 TRBJ1-2 many 12 TRBV20-1 TGCAGTGCTAAGACAGGGGAAAGTGGCTACACCTTC CSAKTGESGYTF
TRBD1 TRBJ1-5 many 17 TRBV7-9 TGTGCCAGCAGCCTATGGACAGGGACAGATAGCAATCAGCCCCAGCATTTT CASSLWTGTDSNQPQHF
TRBD1 TRBJ2-1 many 14 TRBV10-2 TGCGCCAGCAGTCCCGGACAGGCGTACAATGAGCAGTTCTTC CASSPGQAYNEQFF
- TRBJ2-6 many 16 TRBV5-1 TGCGCCAGCCGGGAGACAGGGCAAACTGGGGCCAACGTCCTGACTTTC CASRETGQTGANVLTF